The 26 T cell receptor beta chains in this list originate from one sample, sequenced in a study of blood T cell repertoires in COVID-19. Produced via immunoSEQ multiplex PCR; TCRdb's table is partial and in-frame only. Here the sample spans under 450,000 clones, over 75% being singletons. The sequencing input was PBMCs or T cells enriched from blood (not recorded which). Receptors originate from a woman in her 30s who had recovered from COVID-19.

The V gene is TRBV30, the J gene TRBJ2-3; 7 nucleotides line up with TRBD2. There are 16 residues in the CDR3. The ends lost 1 base at V and 1 base at J; junction bases unmatched: 8. The germline V gene has CDR1 GTSNPN and CDR2 SVGIG (reference sequence). DNA of the CDR3: TGTGCCTGGAGTGCAATTCGCGGGGGAGGCACAGATACGCAGTATTTT. Protein product: CAWSAIRGGGTDTQYF.

This clone was observed a few times. The rearrangement uses TRBV6-6 and TRBJ1-5; 9 bases are shared with TRBD1. CDR1 MNHNY and CDR2 SVGAGI come from the germline V gene (reference sequence). The CDR3 extends over 14 amino acids. V shed 6 bases and J 4 bases; nucleotides not matched to a gene: 4. As DNA, the CDR3 is TGTGCCAGCAGCCAGACAGGGGGGAATCAGCCCCAGCATTTT. This translates into CASSQTGGNQPQHF.

The chain has TRBV9 and TRBJ2-7; TRBD2 agrees at 7 bases. CDR3 size: 14 residues. The germline gives CDR1 SGDLS, CDR2 YYNGEE. V was pared by 2 bases and J by 1 base, with 3 bases of the junction left unmatched. CDR3 amino acids: CASSVGAGSYEQYF. CDR3 nucleotide sequence: TGTGCCAGCAGCGTGGGAGCGGGGTCCTACGAGCAGTACTTC.

This chain uses TRBV5-1 with TRBJ2-7; 7 nucleotides agree with TRBD2. J was trimmed by 0 bases and V by 5 bases; bases with no gene match: 8. The CDR3 runs 15 residues. Germline CDR1 SGHRS, CDR2 YFSETQ. The CDR3 spells CASSSTSIVSYEQYF. CDR3 in DNA: TGCGCCAGCAGTTCGACTAGCATCGTCTCCTACGAGCAGTACTTC.

The count of this clone is one. The V and J genes are TRBV28 and TRBJ2-3, with D perhaps matching TRBD1 (6 bases). CDR1 is MDHEN and CDR2 is SYDVKM in the germline V gene. CDR3 length: 14 residues. V lost 4 bases and J lost 4, with 12 bases in between. CDR3 region: CASSSRTVPDTQYF. Written as DNA, the CDR3 is TGTGCCAGCAGTTCACGGACAGTCCCAGATACGCAGTATTTT. Drawing the rest from reference TRBV28 and TRBJ2-3, the complete variable domain is DVKVTQSSRYLVKRTGEKVFLECVQDMDHENMFWYRQDPGLGLRLIYFSYDVKMKEKGDIPEGYSVSREKKERFSLILESASTNQTSMYLCASSSRTVPDTQYFGPGTRLTVL.

The V and J genes are TRBV5-5 and TRBJ1-2, with TRBD1 identical over 10 bases. This CDR3 spans 15 amino acids. J gave up 5 bases and V 5 bases, and 9 bases lay outside the gene matches. CDR1 is SGHKS, CDR2 YYEKEE, per germline (reference sequence). The CDR3 here is CASREGQGPFYGYTF. The CDR3 DNA reads TGTGCCAGCAGGGAGGGACAGGGGCCCTTTTATGGCTACACCTTC. Full variable domain (missing parts from reference TRBV5-5 and TRBJ1-2): DAGVTQSPTHLIKTRGQQVTLRCSPISGHKSVSWYQQVLGQGPQFIFQYYEKEERGRGNFPDRFSARQFPNYSSELNVNALLLGDSALYLCASREGQGPFYGYTFGSGTRLTVV.

This chain uses TRBV11-2 with TRBJ1-4; maybe TRBD1 (5 bases). Germline V CDR1 and CDR2: SGHAT, FQNNGV. The CDR3 has 12 amino acids. V was trimmed by 3 bases and J by 13 bases, leaving 12 bases between them. CDR3 protein: CASSLGLQPLFF. The CDR3 region has the DNA TGTGCCAGCAGCTTGGGACTGCAACCACTGTTTTTT.

V and J are TRBV19 and TRBJ2-7; D is perhaps TRBD2 (5 bases). Germline V gene data show CDR1 as LNHDA and CDR2 as SQIVND (reference sequence). There are 15 residues in the CDR3. V shed 5 bases and J shed 3 bases, with 17 bases lying between them. This CDR3 is CASSLAGGPYYEQYF. DNA for the CDR3: TGTGCCAGTAGTCTAGCTGGCGGGCCGTACTACGAGCAGTACTTC.

The rearrangement uses TRBV4-1 and TRBJ1-6; no reliable D call. The V gene lost 1 base and the J gene lost 9 bases, with 4 bases spanning the gap. CDR1 and CDR2 (germline): MGHRA, YSYEKL. CDR3 length equals 12 residues. CDR3 sequence (DNA): TGCGCCAGCAGCCAAGGGAGTTCACCCCTCCACTTT. Translating gives CASSQGSSPLHF.

V and J are TRBV19 and TRBJ1-1; D gene unclear. Between the trimmed V and J ends, which lost 8 bases and 5 bases, there was a span of 12 bases. CDR3 length: 12 amino acids. Germline values: CDR1 LNHDA, CDR2 SQIVND (reference sequence). In DNA form, the CDR3 reads TGTGCCAGTGGGGAGGGCTTAACTGAAGCTTTCTTT. Its translation: CASGEGLTEAFF.

V usage is TRBV7-2 and J usage is TRBJ1-1; TRBD1 aligns across 8 bases. CDR3 length: 15 residues. After removal of 5 bases from V and 1 base from J, the junction contained 6 bases not matched to a gene. CDR1 and CDR2 from the germline V gene are SGHTA and FQGNSA. CDR3 bases: TGTGCCAGCAGCCTGAGGACAGGGCCGAACACTGAAGCTTTCTTT. Amino acid sequence: CASSLRTGPNTEAFF.

The chain carries TRBV5-1 and TRBJ2-3; a possible D gene is TRBD1 (6 bases). Germline V gene sequence: CDR1 SGHRS, CDR2 YFSETQ. The CDR3 is 13 residues long. The V end lost 7 bases, the J end lost 14 bases, and 23 bases lay between the germline ends. CDR3 sequence reads: CASDLPEGGKRYF. The CDR3, as DNA: TGCGCCAGCGATCTGCCAGAAGGGGGTAAGCGGTATTTT.

CDR3 sequence reads: CASSVGSSADGNTIYF. The CDR3 region has the DNA TGTGCCAGCAGCGTTGGGAGTTCAGCGGATGGAAACACCATATATTTT. J is TRBJ1-3 and V is TRBV9; D is unresolved. The CDR3 totals 16 residues. The germline V gene encodes CDR1 SGDLS and CDR2 YYNGEE. Trimming took off 2 bases at V and 3 bases at J, with 15 bases between the two ends.

The chain is built from TRBV28 and TRBJ1-5; D perhaps matches TRBD1 (5 bases). This CDR3 has 16 amino acids. Per the germline V gene, CDR1 is MDHEN and CDR2 is SYDVKM. V was trimmed by 6 bases and J by 4 bases, leaving 19 bases between them. The CDR3 here is CASRAQGPGGNQPQHF. DNA for the CDR3: TGTGCCAGCAGAGCTCAGGGACCGGGGGGGAATCAGCCCCAGCATTTT. Filled out from reference TRBV28 and TRBJ1-5, the complete variable domain reads DVKVTQSSRYLVKRTGEKVFLECVQDMDHENMFWYRQDPGLGLRLIYFSYDVKMKEKGDIPEGYSVSREKKERFSLILESASTNQTSMYLCASRAQGPGGNQPQHFGDGTRLSIL.

This rearrangement joins TRBV7-9 to TRBJ2-3, with 9 bases fitting TRBD2. CDR3 size: 15 residues. J gave up 6 bases and V 5 bases, and 9 bases lay outside the gene matches. Germline CDR1 is SEHNR and CDR2 is FQNEAQ (reference sequence). The CDR3: CASSPTAGGRDTQYF. DNA for the CDR3: TGTGCCAGCAGCCCTACGGCGGGAGGGAGGGATACGCAGTATTTT.

The chain joins TRBV27 to TRBJ1-2; TRBD1 is a possible D gene (6 bases). Germline V gene lookup returns CDR1 MNHEY and CDR2 SMNVEV (reference sequence). The CDR3 consists of 16 residues. V lost 6 bases, J lost 0 bases, and 17 bases lay in between. The CDR3 spells CASRAPGTSTNYGYTF. In DNA form, the CDR3 reads TGTGCCAGCAGGGCCCCGGGGACATCTACTAACTATGGCTACACCTTC.

The J gene is TRBJ2-7, the V gene TRBV25-1; a weak D match, TRBD2 (7 bases). This CDR3 has 14 residues. Trimming pared 6 bases from V and 3 bases from J, leaving 15 bases between. CDR1 and CDR2 from the germline V gene are MGHDK and SYGVNS. CDR3 region: CASSQSGGHYEQYF. CDR3 DNA sequence: TGTGCCAGCAGCCAATCGGGGGGCCACTACGAGCAGTACTTC.

This clone was detected only once. This chain joins TRBV7-8 and TRBJ2-3, with no clear D. Germline assignment: CDR1 SGHVS and CDR2 FQNEAQ. Trimming shortened V by 5 bases and J by 4 bases, and 7 bases separated the two germline ends. There are 12 residues in the CDR3. CDR3 nucleotide sequence: TGTGCCAGCAGCCCCTACGCAGATACGCAGTATTTT. Translated: CASSPYADTQYF.

The CDR3 nucleotides are TGTGCCAGTAGTGATCAGGGTGGCACTGAAGCTTTCTTT. Translation: CASSDQGGTEAFF. The rearrangement uses TRBV19 and TRBJ1-1, with a tentative D call TRBD1 (5 bases). This CDR3 comprises 13 residues. CDR1 is LNHDA and CDR2 is SQIVND in the germline V gene (reference sequence). V gave up 5 bases and J gave up 4 bases, with 11 bases separating them.

The V call is TRBV9, the J call TRBJ2-1, with TRBD1 as a possible D gene (5 bases). Germline CDR1 SGDLS, CDR2 YYNGEE. The CDR3 is 16 amino acids. V lost 0 bases, J lost 4 bases, and 14 bases lay in between. The CDR3 sequence: CASSVGLRQLYNEQFF. The CDR3 DNA follows: TGTGCCAGCAGCGTAGGGTTGAGACAGCTGTACAATGAGCAGTTCTTC.

This chain connects TRBV5-1 to TRBJ2-7; 9 bases are shared with TRBD1. The V segment lost 4 bases and the J segment 0 bases; nucleotides outside the gene matches: 2. The CDR3 totals 14 residues. Germline assignment: CDR1 SGHRS and CDR2 YFSETQ. CDR3 coding DNA: TGCGCCAGCAGCCCGACAGGGGGCTCCTACGAGCAGTACTTC. Translation: CASSPTGGSYEQYF.

The CDR3 here is CASSMWSGDGYGYTF. Here the CDR3 DNA reads TGTGCCAGTAGTATGTGGTCAGGGGACGGCTATGGCTACACCTTC. This chain links TRBV19 with TRBJ1-2, with a weak D call TRBD1 (6 bases). Germline CDR1 is LNHDA and CDR2 is SQIVND (reference sequence). The CDR3 runs to 15 residues. Trimming left V 3 bases short and J 4 bases short, with 15 bases between. Full variable domain (outside the CDR3, taken from reference TRBV19 and TRBJ1-2): DGGITQSPKYLFRKEGQNVTLSCEQNLNHDAMYWYRQDPGQGLRLIYYSQIVNDFQKGDIAEGYSVSREKKESFPLTVTSAQKNPTAFYLCASSMWSGDGYGYTFGSGTRLTVV.

This sequence joins TRBV24-1 and TRBJ2-1; 11 bases line up with TRBD2. There are 16 residues in the CDR3. Per germline, CDR1 KGHDR and CDR2 SFDVKD. With 7 bases clipped from V and 10 bases from J, the junction kept 14 bases outside the gene matches. CDR3 amino acids: CATSRGGTSGSLEQFF. CDR3 coding DNA: TGTGCCACCAGCCGGGGAGGGACTAGCGGTTCCTTAGAGCAGTTCTTC.

This sequence joins TRBV13 and TRBJ2-1; 7 bases fit TRBD2. V was pared by 3 bases and J by 5 bases, with 7 bases of the junction left unmatched. Germline loops: CDR1 PRHDT, CDR2 FYEKMQ (reference sequence). The CDR3 consists of 15 residues. The CDR3 nucleotides are TGTGCCAGCAGCTTTAGGCTAGCGGCCGACAATGAGCAGTTCTTC. This encodes CASSFRLAADNEQFF.

The rearrangement uses TRBV29-1 and TRBJ2-7; TRBD2 matches at 9 bases. This CDR3 is 13 amino acids long. Germline-derived CDR1 and CDR2 are SQVTM and ANQGSEA. V lost 3 bases, J lost 3 bases, and 3 bases stayed unmatched. The CDR3 loop is CSVEASGNYEQYF. In DNA form, the CDR3 reads TGCAGCGTTGAGGCTAGCGGGAACTACGAGCAGTACTTC.

The chain links TRBV24-1 to TRBJ1-2; the D is unclear. The CDR3 contains 12 residues. Trimming took 6 bases from V and 1 from J, leaving 5 bases between them. Germline assignment: CDR1 KGHDR and CDR2 SFDVKD. The CDR3 protein is CATSSYNYGYTF. For the CDR3, the DNA is TGTGCCACCAGTTCGTATAACTATGGCTACACCTTC.